The sequence of this TCR beta chain was determined in a study of blood T cell repertoires in COVID-19. About the study: Researchers got acute and convalescent COVID-19 samples from the United States, Italy and Spain.

V dropped 3 bases and J dropped 2 bases, with 8 bases sitting between them. CDR3 length: 14 amino acids. Germline lookup yields CDR1 LNHNV and CDR2 YYDKDF (reference sequence). Repertoires were generated with immunoSEQ multiplex PCR, while TCRdb's copy carries only in-frame clones and drops some. The sample contains 230,000 or so clones, roughly 80% of which appear only once. The clonotype was recovered from a woman over 75 with COVID-19, enrolled during active disease. The sequencing sample was made of peripheral blood. The V call is TRBV15, the J call TRBJ1-3, with D uncertain. In DNA, the CDR3 is TGTGCCACCAGCAGTTTCAGCGCTGGAAACACCATATATTTT. Residues: CATSSFSAGNTIYF. The variable domain in full, completed from reference TRBV15 and TRBJ1-3, reads DAMVIQNPRYQVTQFGKPVTLSCSQTLNHNVMYWYQQKSSQAPKLLFHYYDKDFNNEADTPDNFQSRRPNTSFCFLDIRSPGLGDTAMYLCATSSFSAGNTIYFGEGSWLTVV.